This T cell receptor (beta chain) comes out of a study of spatial heterogeneity in lung cancer. Looking at the study overall: Beta-chain sequences were consistently detected more often than alpha-chain sequences. Unique TCR and UMI combinations averaged more than ten appearances each in raw reads.

V dropped 8 bases and J dropped 8 bases, with 19 bases sitting between them. Germline-derived CDR1 and CDR2 are WSHSY and SAAADI. The CDR3 is 14 amino acids. The sample holds a few counts of this clonotype. Documented time point: sample taken at primary tumor resection. The study sequenced unsorted whole RNA from tumor, nontumor lung or frozen PBMC. The donors comprised some 78 untreated early-stage non-small cell lung cancer patients. All TCR cDNA molecules were individually tagged with a unique molecular identifier. TCRdb used MiXCR to reprocess the 5' RACE reads, holding one entry per CDR3 protein. The table records approximately 1,900 distinct CDR3 sequences, about 7.8% of them present only once.

Sequencing used normal lung tissue next to the tumor, obtained at surgery. V gene TRBV10-2 combines with J gene TRBJ2-1; tentative D call: TRBD2 (6 bases). The receptor was isolated from a male donor with early-stage non-small cell lung cancer. CDR3 sequence: CASSRSLGGDEQFF. In nucleotides, the CDR3 is TGCGCCAGCTCCCGGTCCCTCGGCGGGGATGAGCAGTTCTTC.